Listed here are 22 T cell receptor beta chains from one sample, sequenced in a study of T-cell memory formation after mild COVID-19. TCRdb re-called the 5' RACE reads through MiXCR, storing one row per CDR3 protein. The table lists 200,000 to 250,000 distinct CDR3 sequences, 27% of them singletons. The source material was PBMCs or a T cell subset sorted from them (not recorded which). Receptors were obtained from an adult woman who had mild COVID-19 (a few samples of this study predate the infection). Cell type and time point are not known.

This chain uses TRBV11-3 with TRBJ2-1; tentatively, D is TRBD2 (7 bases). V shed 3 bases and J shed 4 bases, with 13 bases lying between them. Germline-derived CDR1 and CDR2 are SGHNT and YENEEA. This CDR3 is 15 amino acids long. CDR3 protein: CASSFGRGPYNEQFF. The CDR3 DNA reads TGTGCCAGCAGCTTCGGGCGGGGGCCGTACAATGAGCAGTTCTTC.

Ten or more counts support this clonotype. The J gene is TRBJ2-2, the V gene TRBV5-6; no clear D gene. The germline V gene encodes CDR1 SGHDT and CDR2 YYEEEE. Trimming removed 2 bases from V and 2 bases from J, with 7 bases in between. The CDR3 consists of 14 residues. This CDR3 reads CASSLGSNTGELFF. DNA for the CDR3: TGTGCCAGCAGCTTAGGCAGTAACACCGGGGAGCTGTTTTTT.

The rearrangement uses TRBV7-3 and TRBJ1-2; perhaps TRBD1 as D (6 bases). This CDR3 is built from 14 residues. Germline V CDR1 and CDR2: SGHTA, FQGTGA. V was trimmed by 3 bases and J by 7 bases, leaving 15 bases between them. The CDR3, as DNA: TGTGCCAGCAGCTTGGGGGCAGGGTCGGCTGGCTACACCTTC. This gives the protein CASSLGAGSAGYTF.

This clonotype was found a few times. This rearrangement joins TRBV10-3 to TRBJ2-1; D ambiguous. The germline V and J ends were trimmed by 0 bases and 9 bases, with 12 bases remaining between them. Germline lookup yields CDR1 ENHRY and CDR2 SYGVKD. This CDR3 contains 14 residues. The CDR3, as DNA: TGTGCCATCAGTGAGTCCGATTGGAAGGTTGAGCAGTTCTTC. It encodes CAISESDWKVEQFF.

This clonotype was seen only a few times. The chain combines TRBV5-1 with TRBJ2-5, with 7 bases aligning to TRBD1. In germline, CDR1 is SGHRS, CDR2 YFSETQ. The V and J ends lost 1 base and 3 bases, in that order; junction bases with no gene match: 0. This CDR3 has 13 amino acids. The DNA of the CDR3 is TGCGCCAGCAGCTTGCAGGGGGAAGAGACCCAGTACTTC. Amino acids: CASSLQGEETQYF.

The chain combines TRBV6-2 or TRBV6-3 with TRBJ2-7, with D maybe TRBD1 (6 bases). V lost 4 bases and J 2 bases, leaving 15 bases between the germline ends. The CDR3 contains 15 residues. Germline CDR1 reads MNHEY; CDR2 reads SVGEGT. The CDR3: CASSFQGRGAYEQYF. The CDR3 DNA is TGTGCCAGCAGTTTTCAGGGCAGGGGCGCCTACGAGCAGTACTTC.

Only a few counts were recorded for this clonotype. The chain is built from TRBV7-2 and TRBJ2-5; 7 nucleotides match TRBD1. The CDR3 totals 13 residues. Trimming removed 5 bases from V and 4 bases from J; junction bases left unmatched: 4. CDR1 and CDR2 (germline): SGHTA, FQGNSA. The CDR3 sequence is CASSVNRGETQYF. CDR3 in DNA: TGTGCCAGCAGCGTGAACAGGGGAGAGACCCAGTACTTC.

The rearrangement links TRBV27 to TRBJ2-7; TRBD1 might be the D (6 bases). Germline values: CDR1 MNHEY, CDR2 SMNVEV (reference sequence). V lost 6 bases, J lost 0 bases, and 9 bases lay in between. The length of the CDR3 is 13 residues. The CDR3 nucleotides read TGTGCCAGCAGGAGGGGGAGCTCCTACGAGCAGTACTTC. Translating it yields CASRRGSSYEQYF.

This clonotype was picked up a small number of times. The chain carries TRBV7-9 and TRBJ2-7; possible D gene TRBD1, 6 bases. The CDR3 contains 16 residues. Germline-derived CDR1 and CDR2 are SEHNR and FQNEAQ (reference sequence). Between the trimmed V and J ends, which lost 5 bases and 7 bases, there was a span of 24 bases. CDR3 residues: CASSPTGTGSWREQYF. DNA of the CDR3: TGTGCCAGCAGCCCCACGGGTACAGGGAGCTGGAGGGAGCAGTACTTC.

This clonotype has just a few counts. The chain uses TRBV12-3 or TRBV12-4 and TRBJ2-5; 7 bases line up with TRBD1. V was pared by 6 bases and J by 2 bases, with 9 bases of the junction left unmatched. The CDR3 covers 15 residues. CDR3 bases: TGTGCCAGCAGGAAGGCCAGGGGGACACAAGAGACCCAGTACTTC. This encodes CASRKARGTQETQYF.

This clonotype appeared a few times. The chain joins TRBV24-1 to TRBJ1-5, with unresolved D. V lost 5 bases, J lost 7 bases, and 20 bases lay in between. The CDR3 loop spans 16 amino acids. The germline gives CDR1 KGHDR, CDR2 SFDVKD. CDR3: CATSVSMSGSRQPQHF. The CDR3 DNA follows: TGTGCCACCAGTGTTAGTATGTCAGGTTCACGGCAGCCCCAGCATTTT.

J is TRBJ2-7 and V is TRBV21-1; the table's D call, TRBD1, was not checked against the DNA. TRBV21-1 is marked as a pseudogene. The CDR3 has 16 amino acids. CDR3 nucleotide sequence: TGTGCCAGCAGCAAAGGTCCGGGGATTCGGTCCTACGAGCAGTACTTC. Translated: CASSKGPGIRSYEQYF.

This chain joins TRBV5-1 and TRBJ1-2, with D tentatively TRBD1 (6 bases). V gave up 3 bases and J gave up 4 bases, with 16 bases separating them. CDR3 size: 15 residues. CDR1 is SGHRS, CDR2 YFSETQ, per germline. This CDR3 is CASSSSGDGAYGYTF. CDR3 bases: TGCGCCAGCAGCTCTTCAGGGGATGGGGCCTATGGCTACACCTTC.

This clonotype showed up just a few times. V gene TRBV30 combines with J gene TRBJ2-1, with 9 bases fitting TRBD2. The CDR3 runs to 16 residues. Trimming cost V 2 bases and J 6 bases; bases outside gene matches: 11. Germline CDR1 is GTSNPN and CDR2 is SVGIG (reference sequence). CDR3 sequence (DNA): TGTGCCTGGAGTCCGATATTTGCGGGAGGGCGCAATGAGCAGTTCTTC. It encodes CAWSPIFAGGRNEQFF. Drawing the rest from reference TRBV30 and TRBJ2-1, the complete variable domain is SQTIHQWPATLVQPVGSPLSLECTVEGTSNPNLYWYRQAAGRGLQLLFYSVGIGQISSEVPQNLSASRPQDRQFILSSKKLLLSDSGFYLCAWSPIFAGGRNEQFFGPGTRLTVL.

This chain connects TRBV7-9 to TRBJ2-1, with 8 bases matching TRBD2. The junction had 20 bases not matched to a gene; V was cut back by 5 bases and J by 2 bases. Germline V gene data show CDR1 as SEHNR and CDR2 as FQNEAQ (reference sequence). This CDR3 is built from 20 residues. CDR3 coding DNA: TGTGCCAGCAGCAAGGGTCGGGGGGGGAGCGCGACCTGGGCCTACAATGAGCAGTTCTTC. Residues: CASSKGRGGSATWAYNEQFF.

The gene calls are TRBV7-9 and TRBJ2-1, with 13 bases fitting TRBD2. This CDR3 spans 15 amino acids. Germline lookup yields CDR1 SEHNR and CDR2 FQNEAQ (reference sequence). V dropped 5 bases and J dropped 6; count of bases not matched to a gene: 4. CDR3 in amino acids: CASSLTSGGPNEQFF. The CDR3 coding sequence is TGTGCCAGCAGCCTGACTAGCGGGGGGCCCAATGAGCAGTTCTTC.

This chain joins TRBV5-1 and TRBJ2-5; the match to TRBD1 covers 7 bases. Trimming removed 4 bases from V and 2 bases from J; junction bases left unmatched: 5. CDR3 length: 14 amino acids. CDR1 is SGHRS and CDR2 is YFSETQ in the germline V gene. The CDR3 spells CASSPGQTQETQYF. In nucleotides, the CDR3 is TGCGCCAGCAGCCCGGGACAGACACAAGAGACCCAGTACTTC.

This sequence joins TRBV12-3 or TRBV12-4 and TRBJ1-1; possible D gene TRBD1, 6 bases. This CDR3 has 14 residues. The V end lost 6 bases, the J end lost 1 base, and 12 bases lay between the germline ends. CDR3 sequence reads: CASRQGHANTEAFF. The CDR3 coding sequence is TGTGCCAGCAGACAGGGACATGCGAACACTGAAGCTTTCTTT.

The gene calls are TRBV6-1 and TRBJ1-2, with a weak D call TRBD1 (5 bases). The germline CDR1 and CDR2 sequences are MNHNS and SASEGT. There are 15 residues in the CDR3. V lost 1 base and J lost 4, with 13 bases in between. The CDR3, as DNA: TGTGCCAGCAGTGAAGTGGAGGGGAGAGCCTATGGCTACACCTTC. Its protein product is CASSEVEGRAYGYTF.

The CDR3 bases are TGCAGTGCCGCCGGGTTAGGTAGCTCTGGAAACACCATATATTTT. Its protein is CSAAGLGSSGNTIYF. The J gene is TRBJ1-3, the V gene TRBV20-1, with no clear D. Germline V lookup: CDR1 DFQATT, CDR2 SNEGSKA (reference sequence). The CDR3 is 15 amino acids. V was pared by 6 bases and J by 0 bases, with 15 bases between.

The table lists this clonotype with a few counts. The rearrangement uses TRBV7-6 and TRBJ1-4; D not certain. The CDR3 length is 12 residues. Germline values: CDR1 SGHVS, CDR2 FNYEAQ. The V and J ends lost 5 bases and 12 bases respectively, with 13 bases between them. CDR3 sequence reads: CASSHENGELFF. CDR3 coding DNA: TGTGCCAGCAGCCACGAAAACGGAGAACTGTTTTTT.

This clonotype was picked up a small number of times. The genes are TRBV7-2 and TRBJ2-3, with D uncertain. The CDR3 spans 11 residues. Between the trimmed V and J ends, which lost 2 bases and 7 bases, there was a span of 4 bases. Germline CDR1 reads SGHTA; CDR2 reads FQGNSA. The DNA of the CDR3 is TGTGCCAGCAGCTTATCCAATACGCAGTATTTT. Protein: CASSLSNTQYF.